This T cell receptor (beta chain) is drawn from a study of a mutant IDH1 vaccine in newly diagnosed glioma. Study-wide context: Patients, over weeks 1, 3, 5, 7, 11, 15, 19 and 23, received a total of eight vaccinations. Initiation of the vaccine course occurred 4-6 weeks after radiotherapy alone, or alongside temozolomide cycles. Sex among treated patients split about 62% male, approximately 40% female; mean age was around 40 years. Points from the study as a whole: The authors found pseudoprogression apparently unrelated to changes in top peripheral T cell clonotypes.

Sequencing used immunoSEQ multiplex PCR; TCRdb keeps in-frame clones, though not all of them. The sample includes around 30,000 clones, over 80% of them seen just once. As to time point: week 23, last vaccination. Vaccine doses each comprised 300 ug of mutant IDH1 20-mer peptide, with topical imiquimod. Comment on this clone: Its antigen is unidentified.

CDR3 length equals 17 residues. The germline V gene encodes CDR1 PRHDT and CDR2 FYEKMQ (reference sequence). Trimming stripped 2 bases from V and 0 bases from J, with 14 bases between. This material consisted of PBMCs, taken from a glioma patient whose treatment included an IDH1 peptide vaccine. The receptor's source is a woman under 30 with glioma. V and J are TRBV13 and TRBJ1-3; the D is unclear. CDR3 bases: TGTGCCAGCAGCTTAAAGACACCACATTTCTCTGGAAACACCATATATTTT. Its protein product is CASSLKTPHFSGNTIYF.